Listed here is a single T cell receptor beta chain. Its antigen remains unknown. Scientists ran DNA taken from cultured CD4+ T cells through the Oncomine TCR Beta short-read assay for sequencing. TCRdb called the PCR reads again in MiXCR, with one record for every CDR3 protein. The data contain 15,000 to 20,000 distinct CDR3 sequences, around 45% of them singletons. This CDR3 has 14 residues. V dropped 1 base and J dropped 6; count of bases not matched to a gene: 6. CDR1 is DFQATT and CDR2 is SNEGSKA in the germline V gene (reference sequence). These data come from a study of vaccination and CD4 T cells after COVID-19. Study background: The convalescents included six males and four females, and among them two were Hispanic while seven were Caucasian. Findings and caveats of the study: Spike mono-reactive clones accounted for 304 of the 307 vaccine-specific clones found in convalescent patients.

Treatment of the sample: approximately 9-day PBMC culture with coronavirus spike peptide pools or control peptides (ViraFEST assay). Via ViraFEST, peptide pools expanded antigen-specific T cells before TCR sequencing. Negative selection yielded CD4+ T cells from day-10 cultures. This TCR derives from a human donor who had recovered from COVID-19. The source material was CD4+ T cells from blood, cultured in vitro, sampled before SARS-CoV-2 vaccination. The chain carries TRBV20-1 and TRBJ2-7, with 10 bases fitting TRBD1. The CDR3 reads CSARVGTGVLEQYF. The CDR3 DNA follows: TGCAGTGCTAGAGTGGGGACAGGGGTTCTCGAGCAGTACTTC.